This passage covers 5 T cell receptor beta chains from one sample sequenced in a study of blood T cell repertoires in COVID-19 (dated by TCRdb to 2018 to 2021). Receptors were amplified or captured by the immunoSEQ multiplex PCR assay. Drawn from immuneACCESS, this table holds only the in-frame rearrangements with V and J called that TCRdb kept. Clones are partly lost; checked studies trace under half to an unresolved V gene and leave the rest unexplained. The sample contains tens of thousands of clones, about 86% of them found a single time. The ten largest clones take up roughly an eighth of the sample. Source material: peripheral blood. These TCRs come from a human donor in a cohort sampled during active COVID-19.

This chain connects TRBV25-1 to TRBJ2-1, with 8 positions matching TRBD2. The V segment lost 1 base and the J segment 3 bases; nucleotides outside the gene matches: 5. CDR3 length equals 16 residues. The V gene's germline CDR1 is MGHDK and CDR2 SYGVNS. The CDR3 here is CASSEFGGRNYNEQFF. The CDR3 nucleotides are TGTGCCAGCAGTGAATTCGGCGGGAGGAACTACAATGAGCAGTTCTTC.

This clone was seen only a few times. The chain's CDR3 is CASSANYGYTF. The CDR3 region has the DNA TGTGCCAGCTCCGCTAACTATGGCTACACCTTC. The rearrangement links TRBV11-2 to TRBJ1-2; D is unclear. CDR3 length: 11 amino acids. Trimming took 8 bases from V and 0 from J, leaving 4 bases between them. Germline V gene lookup returns CDR1 SGHAT and CDR2 FQNNGV.

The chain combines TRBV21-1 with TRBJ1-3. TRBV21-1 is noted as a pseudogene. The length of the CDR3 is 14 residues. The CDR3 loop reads CASTCGSSGNTIYF. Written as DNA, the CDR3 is TGTGCCAGTACCTGCGGAAGCTCTGGAAACACCATATATTTT.

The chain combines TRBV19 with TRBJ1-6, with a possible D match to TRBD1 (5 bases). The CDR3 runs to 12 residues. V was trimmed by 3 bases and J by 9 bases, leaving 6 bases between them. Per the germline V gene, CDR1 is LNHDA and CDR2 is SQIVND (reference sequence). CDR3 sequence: CASSIGGSPLHF. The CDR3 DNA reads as TGTGCCAGTAGTATCGGGGGTTCACCCCTCCACTTT.

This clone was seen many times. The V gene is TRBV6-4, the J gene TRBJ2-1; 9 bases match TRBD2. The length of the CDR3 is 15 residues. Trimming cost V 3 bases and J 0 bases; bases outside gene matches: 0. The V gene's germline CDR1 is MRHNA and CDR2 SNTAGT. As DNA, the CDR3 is TGTGCCAGCAGTGAGCGGGGGGGCTCCTACAATGAGCAGTTCTTC. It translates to CASSERGGSYNEQFF.